This T cell receptor beta chain was obtained from a study of CD8 T cells in ankylosing spondylitis. Study-level results: A motif of eight highly homologous TCR beta variants was seen as apparently characteristic of ankylosing spondylitis blood. As reported, disease-linked clones showed significant enrichment in matched ankylosing spondylitis synovial fluid.

From germline, CDR1 is ENHRY and CDR2 SYGVKD. Trimming pared 0 bases from V and 2 bases from J, leaving 24 bases between. This CDR3 is built from 20 residues. It was by quantitative 5'-RACE with molecular barcodes that TCR beta libraries were made. Each CDR3 protein gets one entry after TCRdb re-called the 5' RACE reads with MiXCR. Of roughly 400,000 distinct CDR3 sequences detected, more than 20% appear once; the ten largest clones hold about 17%. As regards this clonotype: Its target is unknown.

Sequences were obtained from blood, either unsorted or a sorted T cell fraction (not recorded which). This receptor was taken from a male donor with ankylosing spondylitis. The chain is built from TRBV10-3 and TRBJ2-3, with D perhaps being TRBD1 or TRBD2 (5 bases each). CDR3 DNA sequence: TGTGCCATCAGTGAGTCGGAGGCGATTCAAGGGGTTCAAAACACAGATACGCAGTATTTT. Amino acids: CAISESEAIQGVQNTDTQYF.